This T cell receptor (beta chain) was identified in a study of T cells in Graves' hyperthyroidism and ophthalmopathy. Germline assignment: CDR1 SGHTA and CDR2 FQGNSA. The V segment lost 5 bases and the J segment 2 bases; nucleotides outside the gene matches: 7. The CDR3 runs 15 residues. Disease duration under 2 months; hyperthyroidism patients were aged 18 to 65. Amplification of TCR beta CDR3 regions used RNA as the template. In the first-round RT-PCR of the TCR CDR3, the HTBI primer set was used. TCRdb recomputed calls from the multiplex PCR reads with MiXCR, one row per CDR3 protein. Of approximately 220,000 distinct CDR3 sequences detected, around 18% appear once; the ten largest clones hold about 48%. Study results and limitations: Blood also showed most of the thyroid clonotypes that were expanded above 0.001.

This clonotype was seen many times. Its specificity is not known. This sequence originates from a man aged 35 to 55 with Graves' hyperthyroidism. The rearrangement links TRBV7-2 to TRBJ2-7; 9 positions agree with TRBD2. Sample: blood. In DNA, the CDR3 is TGTGCCAGCAGCCGATCTCGGACTAGCGCCTACGAGCAGTACTTC. Protein: CASSRSRTSAYEQYF.